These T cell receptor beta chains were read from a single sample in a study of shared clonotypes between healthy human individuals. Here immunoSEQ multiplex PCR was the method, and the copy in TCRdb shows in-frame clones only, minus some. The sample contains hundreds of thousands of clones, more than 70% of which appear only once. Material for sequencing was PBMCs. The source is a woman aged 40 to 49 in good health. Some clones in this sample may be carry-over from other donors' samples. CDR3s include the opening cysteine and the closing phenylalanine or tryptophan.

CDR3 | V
CASRRLAGYNEQFF | TRBV28
CASSPPSGGRDQPQHF | TRBV23-1
CATSRVGPGEQFF | TRBV15
CASSVYGGMGTDTQYF | TRBV7-2
CASSPALLAGGEQYF | TRBV18
CASSLEGLSYGYTF | TRBV5-6
CASSETGRNQPQHF | TRBV2
CASHNALPGQRNQPQHF | TRBV19
CASTPHERGDYEQYF | TRBV25-1
CASSGQKSSYEQYF | TRBV19
CASSPLTGKIEQYF | TRBV18
CASSLAHEQYF | TRBV5-1
CASSLKGAQPQHF | TRBV7-2
CASSRAGGDNQPQHF | TRBV19
CASSRGDRVNTEAFF | TRBV7-9
CASSVGGGSAYEQYF | TRBV9
CASSWGAKQKVRNTEAFF | TRBV28
CASSQDISGMGEQFF | TRBV14
CATSRDLSNTEAFF | TRBV15
CASSFRAGNTIYF | TRBV28
CATSRDRVVDYGYTF | TRBV15
CAWSGALNTEAFF | TRBV30
CASGLVPGETQYF | TRBV12-5
CATGRAAYEQYF | TRBV6-5
CSVWREDTEAFF | TRBV29-1